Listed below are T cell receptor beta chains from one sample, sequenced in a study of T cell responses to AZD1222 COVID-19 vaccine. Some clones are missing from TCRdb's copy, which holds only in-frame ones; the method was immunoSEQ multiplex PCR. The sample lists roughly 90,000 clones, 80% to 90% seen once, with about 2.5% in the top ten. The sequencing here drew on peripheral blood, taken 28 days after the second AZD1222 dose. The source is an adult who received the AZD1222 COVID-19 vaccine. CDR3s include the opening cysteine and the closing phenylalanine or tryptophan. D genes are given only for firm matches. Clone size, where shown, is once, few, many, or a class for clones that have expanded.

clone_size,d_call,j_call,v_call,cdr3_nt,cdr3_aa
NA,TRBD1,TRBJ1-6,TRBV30,TGTGCCTGGAGTGGCTTGACCGGGACAGAGAATTCACCCCTCCACTTT,CAWSGLTGTENSPLHF
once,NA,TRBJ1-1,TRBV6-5,TGTGCCAGCAGTTACTCGCCCAGGTACACTGAAGCTTTCTTT,CASSYSPRYTEAFF
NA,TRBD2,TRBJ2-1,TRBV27,TGTGCCAGCACTAGTAGGCTAGCGGGAGGGCCAACGGGGAATGAGCAGTTCTTC,CASTSRLAGGPTGNEQFF
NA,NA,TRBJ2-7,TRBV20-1,TGCAGTGCTAGTTTGAGGCCAGGGTCCTACGAGCAGTACTTC,CSASLRPGSYEQYF
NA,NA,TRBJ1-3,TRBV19,TGTGCCAGTAATCCCAGGGGTTCCGGAAACACCATATATTTT,CASNPRGSGNTIYF
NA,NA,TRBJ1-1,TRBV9,TGTGCCAGCAGCCCCGTTAGGGGGTCTGAAGCTTTCTTT,CASSPVRGSEAFF
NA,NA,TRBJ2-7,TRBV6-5,TGTGCCAGCAGTTACTACCAAACCTACGAGCAGTACTTC,CASSYYQTYEQYF
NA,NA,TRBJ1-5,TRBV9,TGTGCCAGCAGCGTCGACAGTCGTAATCAGCCCCAGCATTTT,CASSVDSRNQPQHF
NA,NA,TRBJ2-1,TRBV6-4,TGTGCCAGCAGTGCCCTCCCCCGATCGCAACAGTTCTTC,CASSALPRSQQFF
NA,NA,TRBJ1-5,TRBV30,TGTGCCTGGAGTGTAGCAGGTGTAGTTCAGCCCCAGCATTTT,CAWSVAGVVQPQHF
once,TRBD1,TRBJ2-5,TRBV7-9,TGTGCCAGCAGCTCCTTCTACGGGACAGGACAAGAGACCCAGTACTTC,CASSSFYGTGQETQYF
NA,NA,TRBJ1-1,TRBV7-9,TGTGCCAGCAGCTTAGACTGGGGTTGGAGCGGCACTGAAGCTTTCTTT,CASSLDWGWSGTEAFF
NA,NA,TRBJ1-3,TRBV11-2,TGTGCCAGCAGCTTTTTGGACTCTGGAAACACCATATATTTT,CASSFLDSGNTIYF
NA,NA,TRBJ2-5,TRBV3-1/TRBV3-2,TGTGCCAGCAGCGAACTTCCCACAACTCAAGAGACCCAGTACTTC,CASSELPTTQETQYF
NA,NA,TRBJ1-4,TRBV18,TGTGCCAGCTCACCATACAGGGACGGTGAAAAACTGTTTTTT,CASSPYRDGEKLFF
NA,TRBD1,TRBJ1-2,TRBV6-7,TGTGCCAGCAGTTATACGGCAGGGGGCGACTATGGCTACACCTTC,CASSYTAGGDYGYTF
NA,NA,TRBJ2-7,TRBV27,TGTGCCAGCAGTTTATGGCCGCCGAGCTCCTACGAGCAGTACTTC,CASSLWPPSSYEQYF
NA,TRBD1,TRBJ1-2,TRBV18,TGTGCCAGCTCACCTGGACAGGGAGGATGGTTTGGCTACACCTTC,CASSPGQGGWFGYTF
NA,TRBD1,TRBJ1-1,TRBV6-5,TGTGCCAGCCTTTATGGACAGGGGGCGAACACTGAAGCTTTCTTT,CASLYGQGANTEAFF
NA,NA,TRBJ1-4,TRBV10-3,TGTGCCATCAGTGAGTCGGTTCGGGAGGCAACTAATGAAAAACTGTTTTTT,CAISESVREATNEKLFF
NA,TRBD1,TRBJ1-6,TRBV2,TGTGCCAGCAGTACAGGGGAGGCCCTCCACTTT,CASSTGEALHF
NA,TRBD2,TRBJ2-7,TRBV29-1,TGCAGCGTTGAACTAATTAGCGGGAGGGATACAACCTACGAGCAGTACTTC,CSVELISGRDTTYEQYF
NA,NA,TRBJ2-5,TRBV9,TGTGCCAGCAGCGTAGTTGGGAGCGCCCAAGAGACCCAGTACTTC,CASSVVGSAQETQYF
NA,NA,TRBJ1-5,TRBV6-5,TGTGCCAGCAGTCTAAGGGGCCTTAATCAGCCCCAGCATTTT,CASSLRGLNQPQHF
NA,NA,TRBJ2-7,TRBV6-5,TGTGCCAGCAGTTACTCGGCACAGGCCGACTACGAGCAGTACTTC,CASSYSAQADYEQYF
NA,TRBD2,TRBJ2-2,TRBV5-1,TGCGCCAGCAGCCGTGGACTAGCGGGGGGTTTCGACACCGGGGAGCTGTTTTTT,CASSRGLAGGFDTGELFF
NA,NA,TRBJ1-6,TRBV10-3,TGTGCCATCGGTGAGTCTTACAGGGTCGTGCATTCACCCCTCCACTTT,CAIGESYRVVHSPLHF
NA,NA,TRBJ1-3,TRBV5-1,TGCGCCAGCAGCACCGACAGTGGAAACACCATATATTTT,CASSTDSGNTIYF
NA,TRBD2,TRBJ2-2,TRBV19,TGTGCCAGTAACACGGGACTATCGAACACCGGGGAGCTGTTTTTT,CASNTGLSNTGELFF